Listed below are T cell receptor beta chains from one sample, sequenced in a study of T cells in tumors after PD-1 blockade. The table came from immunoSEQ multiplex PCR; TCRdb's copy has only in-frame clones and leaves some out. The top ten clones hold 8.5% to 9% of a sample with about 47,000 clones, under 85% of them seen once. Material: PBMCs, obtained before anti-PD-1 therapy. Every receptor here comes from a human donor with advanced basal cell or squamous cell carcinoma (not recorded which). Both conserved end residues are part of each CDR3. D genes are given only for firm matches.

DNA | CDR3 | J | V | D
TGTGCCAGCAGACCCGACAGGGGCTCCTACAATGAGCAGTTCTTC | CASRPDRGSYNEQFF | TRBJ2-1 | TRBV6-5 | TRBD1
TGTGCCAGCAAGGCAGGGCGGTATAGCAATCAGCCCCAGCATTTT | CASKAGRYSNQPQHF | TRBJ1-5 | TRBV2 | .
TGTGCCAGCAGCCAGGCCTCGGGGGAAGCACTCTTC | CASSQASGEALF | TRBJ2-1 | TRBV3-1/TRBV3-2 | .
TGCAGCGTTACGGGTGGGCCCGGCTGGGTGCAGTACTTC | CSVTGGPGWVQYF | TRBJ2-7 | TRBV29-1 | .
TGTGCCAGCAGTCCACAGGGCGGAGAGCAGTACTTC | CASSPQGGEQYF | TRBJ2-7 | TRBV7-3 | .
TGTGCCAGCAGGGCGGCTAGCGGGAGCTCCTACGAGCAGTACTTC | CASRAASGSSYEQYF | TRBJ2-7 | TRBV2 | TRBD2
TGCGCCAGCAGCTTGGGGGCTGGGAACACTGAAGCTTTCTTT | CASSLGAGNTEAFF | TRBJ1-1 | TRBV5-1 | .
TGTGCCAGCCCCCAACAGGGGCCCCCTGATTCCTACGAGCAGTACTTC | CASPQQGPPDSYEQYF | TRBJ2-7 | TRBV6-4 | TRBD1
TGTGCCAGCAGTCGGACCCGGGATGAAAAACTGTTTTTT | CASSRTRDEKLFF | TRBJ1-4 | TRBV2 | .
TGCGCCAGCATGGGGACGGGGCCCGGGACCCAGTACTTC | CASMGTGPGTQYF | TRBJ2-5 | TRBV5-1 | .